Relative to its sample, the clone carrying this T cell receptor (beta chain) is medium-sized. The antigen remains undetermined. Time point in this sample: sample taken at primary tumor resection. The authors sequenced whole RNA from tumor, nontumor lung or frozen PBMC without sorting. The donors were about 67 patients with non-small cell lung cancer that was early-stage and untreated. TCRdb recomputed calls from the 5' RACE reads with MiXCR, one row per CDR3 protein. The sample shows some 10,000 distinct CDR3 sequences, approximately 8.1% of them seen only once. The data derive from a study of spatial heterogeneity in lung cancer. V was clipped by 3 bases and J by 7 bases; unmatched bases: 5. CDR3 length equals 13 residues. CDR1 and CDR2 from the germline V gene are SGHTA and FQGNSA. Study-level findings and limits: Ubiquitous expanded tumor TCRs surfaced in blood more at resection than they did at follow-up.

The rearrangement uses TRBV7-2 and TRBJ1-1, with 7 bases aligning to TRBD1. The clonotype originates from a male donor with early-stage non-small cell lung cancer. The material sequenced was PBMCs, taken at surgery. The CDR3 DNA sequence: TGTGCCAGCAGCTTGCAGGGGGGCGTTGAAGCTTTCTTT. This encodes CASSLQGGVEAFF.